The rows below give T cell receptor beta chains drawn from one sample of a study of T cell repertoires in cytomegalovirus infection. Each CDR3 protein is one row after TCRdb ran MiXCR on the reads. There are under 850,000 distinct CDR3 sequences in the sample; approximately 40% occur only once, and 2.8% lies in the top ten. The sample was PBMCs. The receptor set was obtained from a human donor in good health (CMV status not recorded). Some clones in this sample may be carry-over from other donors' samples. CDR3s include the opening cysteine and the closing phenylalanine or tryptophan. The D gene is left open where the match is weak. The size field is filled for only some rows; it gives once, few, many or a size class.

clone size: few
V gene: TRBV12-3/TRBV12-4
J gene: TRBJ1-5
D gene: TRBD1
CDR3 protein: CASTTTGGSQPQHF
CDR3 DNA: TGTGCCAGCACTACGACAGGGGGCAGTCAGCCCCAGCATTTT

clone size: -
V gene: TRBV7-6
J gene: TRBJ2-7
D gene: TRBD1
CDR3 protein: CASSRSDRGFPYEQYF
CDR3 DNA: TGTGCCAGCAGCCGTTCGGACAGGGGATTCCCCTACGAGCAGTACTTC

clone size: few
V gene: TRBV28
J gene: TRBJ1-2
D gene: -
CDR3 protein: CASSTGEYGYTF
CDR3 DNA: TGTGCCAGCTCAACTGGAGAGTATGGCTACACCTTC

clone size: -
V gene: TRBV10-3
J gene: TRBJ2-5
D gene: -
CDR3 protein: CAISSASELQETQYF
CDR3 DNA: TGTGCCATCAGTTCGGCTAGCGAGCTCCAAGAGACCCAGTACTTC

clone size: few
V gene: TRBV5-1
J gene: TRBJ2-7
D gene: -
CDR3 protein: CASSLGPHYEQYF
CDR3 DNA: TGCGCCAGCAGCTTGGGGCCTCACTACGAGCAGTACTTC

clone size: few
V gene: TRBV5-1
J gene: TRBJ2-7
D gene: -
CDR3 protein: CASSLSESTYEQYF
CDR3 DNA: TGCGCCAGCAGCTTGAGCGAGTCTACCTACGAGCAGTACTTC

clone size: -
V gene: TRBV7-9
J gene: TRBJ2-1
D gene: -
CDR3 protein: CASSPTRASSYNEQLF
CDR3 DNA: TGTGCCAGCAGTCCTACCAGGGCTAGCTCCTACAATGAGCAGTTGTTC

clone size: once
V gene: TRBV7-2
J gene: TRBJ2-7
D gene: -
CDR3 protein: CDSTTSPSFSYEQYF
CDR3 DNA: TGTGACAGCACTACTAGCCCTTCGTTTTCCTACGAGCAGTACTTC

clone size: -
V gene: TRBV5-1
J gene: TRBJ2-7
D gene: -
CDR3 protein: CASSLNLASEQYF
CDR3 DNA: TGCGCCAGCAGCTTGAACCTAGCTTCCGAGCAGTACTTC

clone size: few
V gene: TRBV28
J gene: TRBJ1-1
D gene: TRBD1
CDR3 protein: CASTLLTGYSSTEAFF
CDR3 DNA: TGTGCCAGCACATTGTTGACAGGGTATAGTAGCACTGAAGCTTTCTTT

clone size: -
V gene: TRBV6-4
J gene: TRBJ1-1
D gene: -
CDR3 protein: CASTHVSASRPEAFF
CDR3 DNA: TGTGCCAGCACCCACGTGTCGGCGTCCAGACCTGAAGCTTTCTTT

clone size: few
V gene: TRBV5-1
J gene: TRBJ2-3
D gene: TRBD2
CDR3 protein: CASRLAGIADTQYF
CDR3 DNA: TGCGCCAGCAGACTAGCGGGGATTGCAGATACGCAGTATTTT

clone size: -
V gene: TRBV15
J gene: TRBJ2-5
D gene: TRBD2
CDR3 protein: CATSRSPGLARSGETQYF
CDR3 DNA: TGTGCCACCAGCAGGTCGCCGGGACTAGCTCGGTCCGGGGAGACCCAGTACTTC

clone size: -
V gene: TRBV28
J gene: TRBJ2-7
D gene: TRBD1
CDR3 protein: CASSLVGGEFSYEQYF
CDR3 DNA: TGTGCCAGCAGTTTAGTAGGGGGCGAGTTCTCCTACGAGCAGTACTTC

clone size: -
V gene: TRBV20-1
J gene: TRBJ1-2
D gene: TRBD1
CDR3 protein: CSARAGQGLWGYTF
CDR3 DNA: TGCAGTGCTAGAGCCGGACAGGGCCTATGGGGCTACACCTTC

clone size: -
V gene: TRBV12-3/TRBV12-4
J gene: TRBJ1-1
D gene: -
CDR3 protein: CASSPGLGFTEAFF
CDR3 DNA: TGTGCCAGCAGTCCTGGCCTGGGGTTCACTGAAGCTTTCTTT

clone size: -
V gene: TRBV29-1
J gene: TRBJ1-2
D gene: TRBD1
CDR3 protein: CSAGTGGGYTF
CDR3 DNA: TGCAGCGCCGGGACAGGGGGGGGCTACACCTTC

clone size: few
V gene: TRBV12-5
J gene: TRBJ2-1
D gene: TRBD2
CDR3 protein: CASGQGLAERDEQFF
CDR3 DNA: TGTGCTAGTGGCCAGGGACTAGCCGAACGGGATGAGCAGTTCTTC

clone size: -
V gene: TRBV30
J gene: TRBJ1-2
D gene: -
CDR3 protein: CAWSRGPTRHGYTF
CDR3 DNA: TGTGCCTGGTCGAGGGGCCCTACCCGGCATGGCTACACCTTC

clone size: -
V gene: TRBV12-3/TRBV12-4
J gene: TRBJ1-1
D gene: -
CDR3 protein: CASSFNGQGYTEAFF
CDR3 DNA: TGTGCCAGCAGTTTTAATGGGCAGGGGTACACTGAAGCTTTCTTT

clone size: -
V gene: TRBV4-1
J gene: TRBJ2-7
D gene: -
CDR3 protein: CASSQDTGAYEQYF
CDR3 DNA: TGCGCCAGCAGCCAAGATACGGGGGCCTACGAGCAGTACTTC

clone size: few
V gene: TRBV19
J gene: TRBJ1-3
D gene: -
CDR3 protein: CASTLRGRTSGNTIYF
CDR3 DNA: TGTGCCAGTACCCTAAGAGGACGGACCTCTGGAAACACCATATATTTT

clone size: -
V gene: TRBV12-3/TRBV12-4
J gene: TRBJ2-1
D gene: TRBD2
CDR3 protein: CASSLVREVQFF
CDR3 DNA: TGTGCCAGCAGTTTAGTGCGGGAGGTACAGTTCTTC

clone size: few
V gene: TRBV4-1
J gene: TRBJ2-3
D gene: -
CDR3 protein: CASSQARGSDTQYF
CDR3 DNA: TGCGCCAGCAGCCAAGCCCGGGGGAGCGATACGCAGTATTTT

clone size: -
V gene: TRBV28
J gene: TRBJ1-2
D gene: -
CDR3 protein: CASSLSRGSGYTF
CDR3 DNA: TGTGCCAGCAGTTTGTCGCGGGGTAGCGGCTACACCTTC

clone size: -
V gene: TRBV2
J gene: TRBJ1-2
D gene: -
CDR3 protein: CASSEAYQAGYTF
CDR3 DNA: TGTGCCAGCAGTGAAGCGTACCAGGCAGGCTACACCTTC

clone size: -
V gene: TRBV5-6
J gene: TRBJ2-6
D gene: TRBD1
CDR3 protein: CASSKDRAKPGANVLTF
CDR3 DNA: TGTGCCAGCAGTAAAGACAGGGCCAAGCCTGGGGCCAACGTCCTGACTTTC

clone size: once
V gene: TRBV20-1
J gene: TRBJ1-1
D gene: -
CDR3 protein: CSARRMSGNEAFF
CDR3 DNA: TGCAGTGCTAGAAGGATGTCAGGGAATGAAGCTTTCTTT

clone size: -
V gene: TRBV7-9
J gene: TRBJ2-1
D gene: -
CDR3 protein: CASSSPDPSVAEQFF
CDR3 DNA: TGTGCCAGCAGCTCCCCGGACCCCTCGGTAGCCGAGCAGTTCTTC

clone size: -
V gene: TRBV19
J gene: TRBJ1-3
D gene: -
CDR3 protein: CASSIDGSSGNTIYF
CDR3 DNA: TGTGCCAGTAGTATCGACGGTAGCTCTGGAAACACCATATATTTT